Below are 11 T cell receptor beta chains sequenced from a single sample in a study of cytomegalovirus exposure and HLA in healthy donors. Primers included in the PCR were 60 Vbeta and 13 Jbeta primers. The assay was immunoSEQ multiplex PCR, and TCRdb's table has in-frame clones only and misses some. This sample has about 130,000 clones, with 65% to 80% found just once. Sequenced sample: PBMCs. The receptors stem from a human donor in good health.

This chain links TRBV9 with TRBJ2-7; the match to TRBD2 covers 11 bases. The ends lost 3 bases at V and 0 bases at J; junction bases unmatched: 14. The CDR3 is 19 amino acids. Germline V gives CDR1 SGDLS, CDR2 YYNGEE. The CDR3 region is CASSADLAGGNIASYEQYF. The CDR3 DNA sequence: TGTGCCAGCAGCGCCGACCTAGCGGGAGGAAATATTGCCTCCTACGAGCAGTACTTC.

CDR3 sequence reads: CASTQGAGGTDTQYF. The CDR3 DNA sequence: TGTGCCAGCACCCAGGGGGCAGGGGGGACAGATACGCAGTATTTT. The chain joins TRBV7-9 to TRBJ2-3, with 8 bases aligning to TRBD1. V was clipped by 7 bases and J by 3 bases; unmatched bases: 9. CDR1 SEHNR and CDR2 FQNEAQ come from the germline V gene (reference sequence). CDR3 size: 15 residues.

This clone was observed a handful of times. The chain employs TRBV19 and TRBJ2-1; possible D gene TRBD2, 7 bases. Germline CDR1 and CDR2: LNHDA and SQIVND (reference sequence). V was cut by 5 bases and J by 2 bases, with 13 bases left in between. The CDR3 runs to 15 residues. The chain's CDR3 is CASSGGGGTYNEQFF. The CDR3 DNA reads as TGTGCCAGTAGTGGGGGGGGCGGGACCTACAATGAGCAGTTCTTC.

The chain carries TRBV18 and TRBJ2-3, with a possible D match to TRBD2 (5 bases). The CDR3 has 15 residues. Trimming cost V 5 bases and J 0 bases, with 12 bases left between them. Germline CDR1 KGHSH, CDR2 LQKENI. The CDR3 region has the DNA TGTGCCAGCTCATCAGGACTGGAAAGCACAGATACGCAGTATTTT. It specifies CASSSGLESTDTQYF.

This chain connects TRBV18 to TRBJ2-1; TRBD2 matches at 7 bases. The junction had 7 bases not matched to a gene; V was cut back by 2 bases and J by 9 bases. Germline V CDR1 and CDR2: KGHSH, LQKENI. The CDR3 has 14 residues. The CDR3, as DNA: TGTGCCAGCTCACCAAAGGCGGGAGTCGGTGAGCAGTTCTTC. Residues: CASSPKAGVGEQFF.

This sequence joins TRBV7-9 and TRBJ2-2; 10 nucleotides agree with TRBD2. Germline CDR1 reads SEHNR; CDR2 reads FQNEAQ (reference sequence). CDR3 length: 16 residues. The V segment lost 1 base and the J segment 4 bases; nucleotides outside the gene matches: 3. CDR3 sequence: CASSLGLAGATGELFF. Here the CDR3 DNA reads TGTGCCAGCAGCTTAGGGCTAGCGGGAGCCACCGGGGAGCTGTTTTTT.

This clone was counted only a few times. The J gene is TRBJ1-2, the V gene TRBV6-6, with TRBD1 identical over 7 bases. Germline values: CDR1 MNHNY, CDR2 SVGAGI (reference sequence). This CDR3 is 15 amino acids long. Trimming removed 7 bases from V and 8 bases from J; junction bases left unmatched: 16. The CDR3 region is CASTGRQGITRGYTF. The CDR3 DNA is TGTGCCAGCACCGGCCGACAGGGAATAACTAGGGGCTACACCTTC.

The CDR3 coding sequence is TGTGCCAGCAGTTCGGTAGCGGGAGGGTCAGATACGCAGTATTTT. Protein: CASSSVAGGSDTQYF. The J gene is TRBJ2-3, the V gene TRBV28; the match to TRBD2 covers 11 bases. V shed 4 bases and J 4 bases; nucleotides not matched to a gene: 4. CDR1 is MDHEN and CDR2 is SYDVKM in the germline V gene. This CDR3 region has 15 residues.

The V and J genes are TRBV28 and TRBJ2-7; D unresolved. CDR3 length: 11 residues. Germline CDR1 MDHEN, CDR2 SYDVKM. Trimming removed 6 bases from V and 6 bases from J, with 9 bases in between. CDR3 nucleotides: TGTGCCAGCAGCCCCTATGGCGAGCAGTACTTC. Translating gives CASSPYGEQYF.

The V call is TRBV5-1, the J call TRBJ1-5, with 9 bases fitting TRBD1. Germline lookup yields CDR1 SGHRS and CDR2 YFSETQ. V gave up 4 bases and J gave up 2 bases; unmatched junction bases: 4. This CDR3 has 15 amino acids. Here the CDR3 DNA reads TGCGCCAGCAGCGGGGGGACAGGGCGCAATCAGCCCCAGCATTTT. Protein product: CASSGGTGRNQPQHF.

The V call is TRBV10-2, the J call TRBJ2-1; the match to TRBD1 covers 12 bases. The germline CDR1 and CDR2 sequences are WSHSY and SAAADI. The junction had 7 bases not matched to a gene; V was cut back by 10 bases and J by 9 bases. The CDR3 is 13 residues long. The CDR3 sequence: CATGRDRGREQFF. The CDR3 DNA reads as TGCGCCACCGGGAGGGACAGGGGGCGTGAGCAGTTCTTC.